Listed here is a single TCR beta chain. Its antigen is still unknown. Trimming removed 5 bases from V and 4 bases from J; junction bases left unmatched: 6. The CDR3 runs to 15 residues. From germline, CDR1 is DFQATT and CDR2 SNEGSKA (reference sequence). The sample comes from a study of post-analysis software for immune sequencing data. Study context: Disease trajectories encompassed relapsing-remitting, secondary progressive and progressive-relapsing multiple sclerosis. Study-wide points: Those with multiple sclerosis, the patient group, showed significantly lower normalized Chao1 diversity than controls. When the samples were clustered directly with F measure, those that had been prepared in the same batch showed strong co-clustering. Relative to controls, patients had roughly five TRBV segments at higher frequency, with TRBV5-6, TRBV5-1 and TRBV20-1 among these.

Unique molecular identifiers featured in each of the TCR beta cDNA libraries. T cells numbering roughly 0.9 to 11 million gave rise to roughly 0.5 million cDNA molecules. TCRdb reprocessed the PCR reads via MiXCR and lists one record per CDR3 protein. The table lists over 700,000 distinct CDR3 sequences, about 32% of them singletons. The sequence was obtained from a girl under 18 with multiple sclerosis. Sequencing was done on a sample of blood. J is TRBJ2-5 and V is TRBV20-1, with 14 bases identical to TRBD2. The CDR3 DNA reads TGCAGTGCTGGGGGGGGGACTAGCGGGAGAGAGACCCAGTACTTC. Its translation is CSAGGGTSGRETQYF.